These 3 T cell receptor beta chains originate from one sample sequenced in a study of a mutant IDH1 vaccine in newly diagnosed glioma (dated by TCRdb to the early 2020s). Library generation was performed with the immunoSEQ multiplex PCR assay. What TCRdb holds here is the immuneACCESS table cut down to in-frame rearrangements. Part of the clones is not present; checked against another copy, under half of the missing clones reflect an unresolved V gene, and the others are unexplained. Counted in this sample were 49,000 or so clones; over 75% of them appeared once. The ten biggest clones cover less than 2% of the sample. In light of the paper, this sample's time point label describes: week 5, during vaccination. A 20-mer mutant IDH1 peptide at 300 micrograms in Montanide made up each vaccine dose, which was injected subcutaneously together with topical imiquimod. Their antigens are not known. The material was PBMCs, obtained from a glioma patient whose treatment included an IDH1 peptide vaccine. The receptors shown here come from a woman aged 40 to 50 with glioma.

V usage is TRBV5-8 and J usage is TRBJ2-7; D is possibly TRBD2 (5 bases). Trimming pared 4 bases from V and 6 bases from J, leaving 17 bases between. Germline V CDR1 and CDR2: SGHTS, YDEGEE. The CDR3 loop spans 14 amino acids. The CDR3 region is CASSALFPRGEQYF. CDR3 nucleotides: TGTGCCAGCAGCGCATTATTCCCCCGGGGCGAGCAGTACTTC.

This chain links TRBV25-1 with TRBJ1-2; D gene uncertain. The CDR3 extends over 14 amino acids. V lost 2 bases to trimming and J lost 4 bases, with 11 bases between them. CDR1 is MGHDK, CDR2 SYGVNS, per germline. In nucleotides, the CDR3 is TGTGCCAGCAGTGAAATAGGTAGGGCCTATGGCTACACCTTC. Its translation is CASSEIGRAYGYTF.

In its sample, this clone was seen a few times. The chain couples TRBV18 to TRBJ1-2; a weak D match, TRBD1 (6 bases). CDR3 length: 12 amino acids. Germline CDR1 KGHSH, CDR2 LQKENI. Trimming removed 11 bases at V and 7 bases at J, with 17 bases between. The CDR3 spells CAGRGGDAGYTF. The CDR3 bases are TGTGCCGGCCGTGGGGGCGATGCTGGCTACACCTTC.